This TCR beta chain originates from a study of T cell changes during pregnancy in multiple sclerosis. In its sample, this clone was seen once. Method: immunoSEQ multiplex PCR; TCRdb's copy keeps in-frame clones and lacks some. The sample records some 52,000 clones, 85% to 95% being singletons. The CDR3 consists of 17 residues. The V segment lost 3 bases and the J segment 7 bases; nucleotides outside the gene matches: 17. CDR1 is LNHNV and CDR2 is YYDKDF in the germline V gene (reference sequence). This clonotype originated in a female donor with multiple sclerosis, enrolled in a pregnancy study. This material consisted of CD4+ T cells from peripheral blood mononuclear cells, taken in the third trimester of pregnancy. J is TRBJ2-7 and V is TRBV15; 8 bases fit TRBD1. The CDR3 region has the DNA TGTGCCACCAGCAGCCCAGACCACGGTCAGGGGGCGCGAGAGCAGTACTTC. Protein sequence: CATSSPDHGQGAREQYF.